These 7 T cell receptor beta chains share one sample of origin, sequenced in a study of cytomegalovirus exposure and HLA in healthy donors. This PCR relied on a set of 60 Vbeta primers and 13 Jbeta primers. TCRdb keeps only in-frame clones here, not all; method: immunoSEQ multiplex PCR. The data hold around 200,000 clones, with 75% to 85% observed a single time. The material sequenced was PBMCs. Receptor source: a woman aged 55-70 years in good health and CMV-seropositive.

V is TRBV19 and J is TRBJ2-7, with 8 nucleotides matching TRBD1. Germline loops: CDR1 LNHDA, CDR2 SQIVND (reference sequence). With 10 bases clipped from V and 5 bases from J, the junction kept 10 bases outside the gene matches. The CDR3 runs 13 residues. The CDR3 coding sequence is TGTGCCACCGCCCGGACAGGGCTAAACGAGCAGTACTTC. This gives the protein CATARTGLNEQYF.

The rearrangement joins TRBV5-1 to TRBJ2-7; 7 nucleotides line up with TRBD1. With V trimmed by 0 bases and J by 6 bases, 9 bases remained unmatched. Germline CDR1 reads SGHRS; CDR2 reads YFSETQ. The CDR3 is 15 amino acids. CDR3 in amino acids: CASSLEGDRVGEQYF. In DNA, the CDR3 is TGCGCCAGCAGCTTGGAAGGTGACAGGGTAGGCGAGCAGTACTTC.

The rearrangement joins TRBV18 to TRBJ2-1, with TRBD1 matching over 7 bases. CDR3 size: 15 residues. Germline V lookup: CDR1 KGHSH, CDR2 LQKENI. Trimming took 3 bases from V and 5 from J; bases not matched to a gene: 7. CDR3 nucleotides: TGTGCCAGCTCACCCAGGACAGGTTTTGACAATGAGCAGTTCTTC. Encoded protein: CASSPRTGFDNEQFF. Using reference TRBV18 and TRBJ2-1 for the parts outside the CDR3, the full variable domain is NAGVMQNPRHLVRRRGQEARLRCSPMKGHSHVYWYRQLPEEGLKFMVYLQKENIIDESGMPKERFSAEFPKEGPSILRIQQVVRGDSAAYFCASSPRTGFDNEQFFGPGTRLTVL.

Only a few counts were recorded for this clone. This chain uses TRBV9 with TRBJ2-3; D call uncertain. V was cut by 6 bases and J by 6 bases, with 11 bases left in between. Germline V gene data show CDR1 as SGDLS and CDR2 as YYNGEE. This CDR3 has 12 amino acids. CDR3 in DNA: TGTGCCAGCACCCCCCGCGAGGATACGCAGTATTTT. Translation: CASTPREDTQYF.

V usage is TRBV5-1 and J usage is TRBJ2-1, with TRBD2 identical over 8 bases. V dropped 7 bases and J dropped 3; count of bases not matched to a gene: 6. The CDR3 contains 14 residues. In germline, CDR1 is SGHRS, CDR2 YFSETQ. The CDR3 region has the DNA TGCGCCAGCCAACCGGGAGGGAGCTACAATGAGCAGTTCTTC. Protein product: CASQPGGSYNEQFF.

This sequence joins TRBV25-1 and TRBJ2-5; D perhaps matches TRBD1 (6 bases). This CDR3 has 13 amino acids. The V and J ends lost 4 bases and 9 bases respectively, with 15 bases between them. CDR1 is MGHDK, CDR2 SYGVNS, per germline. The CDR3 region is CASSVTTGLSQYF. CDR3 nucleotide sequence: TGTGCCAGCAGTGTAACGACAGGACTTTCCCAGTACTTC.

This chain connects TRBV7-8 to TRBJ2-6; D is possibly TRBD2 (5 bases). Trimming pared 3 bases from V and 4 bases from J, leaving 10 bases between. The length of the CDR3 is 15 residues. Germline loops: CDR1 SGHVS, CDR2 FQNEAQ. This CDR3 reads CASSFGGLGANVLTF. CDR3 in DNA: TGTGCCAGCAGCTTCGGCGGACTCGGGGCCAACGTCCTGACTTTC.